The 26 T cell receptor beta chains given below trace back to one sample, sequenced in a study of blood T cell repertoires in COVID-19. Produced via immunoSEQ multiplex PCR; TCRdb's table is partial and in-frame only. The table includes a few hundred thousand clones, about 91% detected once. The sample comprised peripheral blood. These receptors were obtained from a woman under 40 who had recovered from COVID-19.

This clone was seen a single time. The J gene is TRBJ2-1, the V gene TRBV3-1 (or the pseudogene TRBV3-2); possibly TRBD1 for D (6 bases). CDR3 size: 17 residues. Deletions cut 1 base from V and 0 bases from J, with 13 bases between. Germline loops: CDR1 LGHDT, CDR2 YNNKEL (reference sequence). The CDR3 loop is CASSQVTGRNSYNEQFF. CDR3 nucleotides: TGTGCCAGCAGCCAAGTGACAGGCCGAAACTCCTACAATGAGCAGTTCTTC.

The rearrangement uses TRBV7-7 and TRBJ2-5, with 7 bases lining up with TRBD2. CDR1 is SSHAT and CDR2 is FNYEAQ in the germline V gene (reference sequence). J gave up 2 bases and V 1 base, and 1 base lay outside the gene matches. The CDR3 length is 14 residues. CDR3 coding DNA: TGTGCCAGCAGCTTAGGGCGGGGGCAAGAGACCCAGTACTTC. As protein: CASSLGRGQETQYF.

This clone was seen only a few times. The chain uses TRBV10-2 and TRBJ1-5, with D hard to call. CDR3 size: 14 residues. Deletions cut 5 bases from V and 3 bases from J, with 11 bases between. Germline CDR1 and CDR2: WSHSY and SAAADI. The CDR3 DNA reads TGCGCCAGCAGTCATTGGGCAGACAATCAGCCCCAGCATTTT. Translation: CASSHWADNQPQHF.

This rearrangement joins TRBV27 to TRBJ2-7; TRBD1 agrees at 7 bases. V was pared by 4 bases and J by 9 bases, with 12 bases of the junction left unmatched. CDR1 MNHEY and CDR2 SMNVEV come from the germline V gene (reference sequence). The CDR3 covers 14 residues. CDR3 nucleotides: TGTGCCAGCAGTTCTCTCCCGGGACAGCGTCGGCAGTACTTC. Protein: CASSSLPGQRRQYF.

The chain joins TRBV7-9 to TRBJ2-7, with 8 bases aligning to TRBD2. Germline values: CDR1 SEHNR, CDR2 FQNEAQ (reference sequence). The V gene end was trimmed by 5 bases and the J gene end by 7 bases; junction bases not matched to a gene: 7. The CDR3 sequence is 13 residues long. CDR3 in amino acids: CASSPRTSREQYF. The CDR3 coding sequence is TGTGCCAGCAGCCCCCGGACTAGCAGGGAGCAGTACTTC.

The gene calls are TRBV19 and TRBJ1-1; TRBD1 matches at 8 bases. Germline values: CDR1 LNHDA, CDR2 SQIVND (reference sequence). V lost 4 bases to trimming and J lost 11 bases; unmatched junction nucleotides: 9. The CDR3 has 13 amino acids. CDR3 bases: TGTGCCAGTAGTAGACAGGGGAGCGGTGCGGCTTTCTTT. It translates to CASSRQGSGAAFF.

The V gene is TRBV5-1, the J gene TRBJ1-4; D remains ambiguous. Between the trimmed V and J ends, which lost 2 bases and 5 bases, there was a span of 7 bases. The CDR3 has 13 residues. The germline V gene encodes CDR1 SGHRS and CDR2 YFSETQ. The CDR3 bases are TGCGCCAGCAGCTTCGCCGGGAATGAAAAACTGTTTTTT. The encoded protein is CASSFAGNEKLFF.

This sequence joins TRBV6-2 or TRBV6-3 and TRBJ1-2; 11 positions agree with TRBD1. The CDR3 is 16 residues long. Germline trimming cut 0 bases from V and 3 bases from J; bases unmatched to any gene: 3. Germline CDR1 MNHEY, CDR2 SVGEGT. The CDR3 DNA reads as TGTGCCAGCAGTTACTCGAGGACAGGGGGCGACTATGGCTACACCTTC. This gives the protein CASSYSRTGGDYGYTF.

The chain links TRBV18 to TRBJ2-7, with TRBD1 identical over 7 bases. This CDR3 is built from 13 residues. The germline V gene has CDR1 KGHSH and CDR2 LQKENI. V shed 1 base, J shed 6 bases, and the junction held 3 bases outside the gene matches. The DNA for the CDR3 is TGTGCCAGCTCACCACTCCGGGACAGCGAGCAGTACTTC. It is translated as CASSPLRDSEQYF.

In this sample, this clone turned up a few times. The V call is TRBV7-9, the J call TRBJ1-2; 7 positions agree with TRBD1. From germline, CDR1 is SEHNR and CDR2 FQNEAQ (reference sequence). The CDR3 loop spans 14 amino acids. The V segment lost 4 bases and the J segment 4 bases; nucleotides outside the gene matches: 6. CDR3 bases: TGTGCCAGCAGCTCAACAGGGGACCCCTATGGCTACACCTTC. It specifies CASSSTGDPYGYTF. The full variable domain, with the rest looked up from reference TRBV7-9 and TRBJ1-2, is DTGVSQNPRHKITKRGQNVTFRCDPISEHNRLYWYRQTLGQGPEFLTYFQNEAQLEKSRLLSDRFSAERPKGSFSTLEIQRTEQGDSAMYLCASSSTGDPYGYTFGSGTRLTVV.

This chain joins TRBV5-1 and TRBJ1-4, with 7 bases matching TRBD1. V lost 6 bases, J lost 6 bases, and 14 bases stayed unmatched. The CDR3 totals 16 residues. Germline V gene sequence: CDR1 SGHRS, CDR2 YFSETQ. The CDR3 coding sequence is TGCGCCAGCAACCTAGGGGCGACAGGGAGTGATGAAAAACTGTTTTTT. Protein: CASNLGATGSDEKLFF.

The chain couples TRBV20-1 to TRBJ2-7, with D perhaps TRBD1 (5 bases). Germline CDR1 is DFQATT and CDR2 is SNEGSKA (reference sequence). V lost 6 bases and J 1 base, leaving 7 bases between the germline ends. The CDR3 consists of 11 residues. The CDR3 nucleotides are TGCAGTGCACACAGGTCCTACGAGCAGTACTTC. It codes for CSAHRSYEQYF.

The CDR3 DNA reads TGTGCCAGCAGATCCCCTCCCGGGACAGCCCGAGATACGCAGTATTTT. Amino acid sequence: CASRSPPGTARDTQYF. This rearrangement joins TRBV28 to TRBJ2-3; 7 bases line up with TRBD1. The CDR3 sequence is 16 residues long. Germline V CDR1 and CDR2: MDHEN, SYDVKM. The trim removed 6 bases at V and 5 bases at J, leaving 14 bases unmatched. Filled out from reference TRBV28 and TRBJ2-3, the complete variable domain reads DVKVTQSSRYLVKRTGEKVFLECVQDMDHENMFWYRQDPGLGLRLIYFSYDVKMKEKGDIPEGYSVSREKKERFSLILESASTNQTSMYLCASRSPPGTARDTQYFGPGTRLTVL.

In DNA, the CDR3 is TGTGCCAGCAGAGGACAGGGGAGGACTGAAGCTTTCTTT. It is translated as CASRGQGRTEAFF. The chain has TRBV25-1 and TRBJ1-1; 9 bases are shared with TRBD1. In germline, CDR1 is MGHDK, CDR2 SYGVNS. The CDR3 has 13 amino acids. V lost 6 bases and J lost 5; bases outside the gene matches: 4.

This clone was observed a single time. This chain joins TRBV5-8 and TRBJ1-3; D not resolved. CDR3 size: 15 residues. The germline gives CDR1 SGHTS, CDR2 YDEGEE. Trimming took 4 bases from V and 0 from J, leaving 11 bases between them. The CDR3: CASSPNSGSGNTIYF. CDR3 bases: TGTGCCAGCAGCCCGAATAGCGGCTCTGGAAACACCATATATTTT. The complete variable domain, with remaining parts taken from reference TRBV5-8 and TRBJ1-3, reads EAGVTQSPTHLIKTRGQQATLRCSPISGHTSVYWYQQALGLGLQFLLWYDEGEERNRGNFPPRFSGRQFPNYSSELNVNALELEDSALYLCASSPNSGSGNTIYFGEGSWLTVV.

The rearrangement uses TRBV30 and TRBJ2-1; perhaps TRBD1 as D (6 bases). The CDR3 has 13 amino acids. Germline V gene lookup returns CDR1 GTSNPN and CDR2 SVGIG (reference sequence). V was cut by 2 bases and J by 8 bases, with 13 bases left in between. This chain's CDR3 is CAWSLGTRDEQFF. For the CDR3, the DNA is TGTGCCTGGAGTCTGGGGACACGAGATGAGCAGTTCTTC.

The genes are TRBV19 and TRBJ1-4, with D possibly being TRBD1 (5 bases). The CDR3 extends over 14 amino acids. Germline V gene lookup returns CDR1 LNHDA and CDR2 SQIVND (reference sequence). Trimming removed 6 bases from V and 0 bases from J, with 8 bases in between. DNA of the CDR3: TGTGCCAGTAGCGACAGAGCAACTAATGAAAAACTGTTTTTT. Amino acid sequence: CASSDRATNEKLFF.

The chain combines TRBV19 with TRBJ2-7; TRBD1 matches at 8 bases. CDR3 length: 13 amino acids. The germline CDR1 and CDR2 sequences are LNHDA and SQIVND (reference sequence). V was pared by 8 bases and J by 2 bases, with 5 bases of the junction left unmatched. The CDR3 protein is CASRDRSTYEQYF. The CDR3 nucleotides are TGTGCCAGTCGGGACAGGTCTACCTACGAGCAGTACTTC.

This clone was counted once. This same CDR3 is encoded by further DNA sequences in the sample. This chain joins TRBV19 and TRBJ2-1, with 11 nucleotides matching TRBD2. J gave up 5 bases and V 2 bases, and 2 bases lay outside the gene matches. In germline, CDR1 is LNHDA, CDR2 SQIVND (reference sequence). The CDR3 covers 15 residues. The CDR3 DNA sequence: TGTGCCAGTAGTATACTAGCGGGGGGAAACAATGAGCAGTTCTTC. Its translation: CASSILAGGNNEQFF.

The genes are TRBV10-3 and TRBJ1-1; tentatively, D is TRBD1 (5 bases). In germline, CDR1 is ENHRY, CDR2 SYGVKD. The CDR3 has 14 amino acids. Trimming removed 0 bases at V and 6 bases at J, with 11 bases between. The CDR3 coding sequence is TGTGCCATCAGTGAGTCTTCAGGGTTGGCTGAAGCTTTCTTT. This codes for CAISESSGLAEAFF.

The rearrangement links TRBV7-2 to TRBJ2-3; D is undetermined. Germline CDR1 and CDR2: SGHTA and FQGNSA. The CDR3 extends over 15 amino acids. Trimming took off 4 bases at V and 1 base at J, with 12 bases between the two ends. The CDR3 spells CASSSKARGTDTQYF. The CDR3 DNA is TGTGCCAGCAGCTCGAAGGCCCGGGGCACAGATACGCAGTATTTT.

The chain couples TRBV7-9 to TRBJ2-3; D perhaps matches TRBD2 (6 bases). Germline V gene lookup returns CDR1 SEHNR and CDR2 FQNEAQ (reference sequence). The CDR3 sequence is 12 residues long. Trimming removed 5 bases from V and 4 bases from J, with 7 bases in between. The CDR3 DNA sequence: TGTGCCAGCAGCGGAGGGCCAGATACGCAGTATTTT. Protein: CASSGGPDTQYF.

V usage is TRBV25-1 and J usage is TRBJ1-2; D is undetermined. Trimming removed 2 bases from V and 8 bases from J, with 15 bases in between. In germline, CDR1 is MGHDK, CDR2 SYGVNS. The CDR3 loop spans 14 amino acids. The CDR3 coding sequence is TGTGCCAGCAGTGAAAATGGGCAGATTGTAGGCTACACCTTC. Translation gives CASSENGQIVGYTF.

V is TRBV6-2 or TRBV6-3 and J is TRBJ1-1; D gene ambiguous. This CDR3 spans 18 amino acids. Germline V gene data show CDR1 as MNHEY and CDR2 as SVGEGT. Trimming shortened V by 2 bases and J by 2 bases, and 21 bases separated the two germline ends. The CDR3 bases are TGTGCCAGCAGTTACGATTTTCTCATGGCGGACTTTAACACTGAAGCTTTCTTT. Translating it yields CASSYDFLMADFNTEAFF.

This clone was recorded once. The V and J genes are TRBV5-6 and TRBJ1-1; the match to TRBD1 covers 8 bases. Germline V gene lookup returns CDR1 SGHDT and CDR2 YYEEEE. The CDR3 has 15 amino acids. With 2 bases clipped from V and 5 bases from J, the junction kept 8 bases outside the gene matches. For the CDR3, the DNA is TGTGCCAGCAGCTTTCTGGACAGGGAAGATACTGAAGCTTTCTTT. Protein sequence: CASSFLDREDTEAFF.

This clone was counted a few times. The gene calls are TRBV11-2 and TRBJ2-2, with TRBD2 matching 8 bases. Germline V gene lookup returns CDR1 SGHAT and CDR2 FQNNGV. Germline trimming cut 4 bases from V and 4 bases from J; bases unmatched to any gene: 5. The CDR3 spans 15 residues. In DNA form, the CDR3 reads TGTGCCAGCAGCTCCCAACTAGCGGCCACCGGGGAGCTGTTTTTT. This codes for CASSSQLAATGELFF.